Reported below is one TCR beta chain. Its antigen is undetermined. The CDR3 sequence is 19 residues long. Unmatched junction bases numbered 12, after V lost 4 bases and J lost 2 bases. The V gene's germline CDR1 is LGHNA and CDR2 YSLEER. Time point defined: blood 4 weeks post-SBRT, at nephrectomy. Sample treatment: 15 Gy SBRT to primary tumor, nephrectomy 4 weeks later. The sample comes from a study of radiation and T cells in renal cell carcinoma. Clones were sequenced by immunoSEQ multiplex PCR, and TCRdb holds only the in-frame ones, with some missing. This table holds 130,000 to 150,000 clones, 80% to 90% found once. Regarding the study as a whole: No pretreatment tumor biopsies were available for baseline clonotypes.

This clonotype originated in a woman between 45 and 65 years old with renal cell carcinoma. Material: blood, obtained from a patient whose treatment included radiotherapy and nephrectomy. This chain uses TRBV4-3 with TRBJ2-2, with 11 bases fitting TRBD2. CDR3 in DNA: TGCGCCAGCAGCCGATCGCACCTAGCGGGAGGTACAAACACCGGGGAGCTGTTTTTT. This codes for CASSRSHLAGGTNTGELFF.